The 21 T cell receptor beta chains presented below share a single source sample, sequenced in a study of blood T cell repertoires in COVID-19. Sequenced by immunoSEQ multiplex PCR; TCRdb stores in-frame clones only, minus some. Of some 140,000 clones listed, around four fifths are singletons. The source material was PBMCs or T cells enriched from blood (not recorded which). These receptors all come from a man aged 40-50 years with acute COVID-19.

The chain couples TRBV2 to TRBJ2-5; 11 positions match TRBD2. The trim removed 4 bases at V and 3 bases at J, leaving 4 bases unmatched. This CDR3 is built from 15 residues. Germline V gene data show CDR1 as SNHLY and CDR2 as FYNNEI. The CDR3 protein is CASSGLAGFKETQYF. The DNA for the CDR3 is TGTGCCAGCAGTGGACTAGCGGGGTTTAAAGAGACCCAGTACTTC.

The CDR3: CASSLWQGKYEQYF. The CDR3 nucleotides are TGTGCCAGCAGTTTGTGGCAGGGGAAGTACGAGCAGTACTTC. The gene calls are TRBV28 and TRBJ2-7, with D perhaps matching TRBD1 (6 bases). CDR1 and CDR2 (germline): MDHEN, SYDVKM. This CDR3 has 14 amino acids. The V and J ends lost 3 bases and 4 bases respectively, with 13 bases between them.

V is TRBV7-8 and J is TRBJ2-3; 13 bases align to TRBD2. Germline lookup yields CDR1 SGHVS and CDR2 FQNEAQ. V lost 3 bases, J lost 4 bases, and 7 bases stayed unmatched. The CDR3 extends over 17 amino acids. This chain's CDR3 is CASSFSTSGGWADTQYF. Written as DNA, the CDR3 is TGTGCCAGCAGCTTCTCGACTAGCGGGGGGTGGGCAGATACGCAGTATTTT.

The rearrangement uses TRBV4-2 and TRBJ2-3, with TRBD2 matching over 8 bases. CDR1 and CDR2 from the germline V gene are LGHNA and YNFKEQ. After removal of 4 bases from V and 0 bases from J, the junction contained 18 bases not matched to a gene. This CDR3 region has 20 residues. CDR3 sequence (DNA): TGTGCCAGCAGCCGGGAAGGTGGCGGGGGGCGGTTCTCTAGCACAGATACGCAGTATTTT. The encoded protein is CASSREGGGGRFSSTDTQYF.

This sequence joins TRBV5-1 and TRBJ2-1, with 8 bases aligning to TRBD1. J lost 4 bases, V lost 3 bases, and 9 bases had no gene match. The CDR3 is 16 residues long. CDR1 is SGHRS and CDR2 is YFSETQ in the germline V gene. This CDR3 is CASSWTGQGGYNEQFF. In DNA, the CDR3 is TGCGCCAGCAGCTGGACAGGGCAGGGTGGATACAATGAGCAGTTCTTC.

J is TRBJ2-7 and V is TRBV9; 7 bases line up with TRBD1. V dropped 0 bases and J dropped 6; count of bases not matched to a gene: 3. This CDR3 contains 13 residues. Germline V gene sequence: CDR1 SGDLS, CDR2 YYNGEE. The CDR3 coding sequence is TGTGCCAGCAGCGTAGTAGCAGGGGGCGAGCAGTACTTC. Translated: CASSVVAGGEQYF.

The chain joins TRBV2 to TRBJ2-3; D is perhaps TRBD1 (6 bases). The CDR3 length is 14 residues. Germline V gene data show CDR1 as SNHLY and CDR2 as FYNNEI. Trimming removed 6 bases from V and 2 bases from J, with 12 bases in between. This CDR3 reads CASSVRGATDTQYF. Here the CDR3 DNA reads TGTGCCAGCAGCGTCAGGGGAGCCACAGATACGCAGTATTTT. The full variable domain, in which reference TRBV2 and TRBJ2-3 provide the parts outside the CDR3, is EPEVTQTPSHQVTQMGQEVILRCVPISNHLYFYWYRQILGQKVEFLVSFYNNEISEKSEIFDDQFSVERPDGSNFTLKIRSTKLEDSAMYFCASSVRGATDTQYFGPGTRLTVL.

The chain links TRBV5-8 to TRBJ2-1; 13 positions match TRBD2. CDR3 size: 16 residues. V shed 2 bases and J 8 bases; nucleotides not matched to a gene: 7. The germline V gene has CDR1 SGHTS and CDR2 YDEGEE. The CDR3 protein is CASSFFQGLAGHEQFF. CDR3 sequence (DNA): TGTGCCAGCAGCTTTTTTCAGGGACTAGCGGGGCATGAGCAGTTCTTC.

The chain combines TRBV6-4 with TRBJ2-3; tentatively, D is TRBD1 (5 bases). The CDR3 covers 12 residues. CDR1 MRHNA and CDR2 SNTAGT come from the germline V gene. The V end lost 8 bases, the J end lost 5 bases, and 11 bases lay between the germline ends. The CDR3 region is CASARDGDTQYF. The CDR3 bases are TGTGCCAGCGCCAGGGATGGAGATACGCAGTATTTT.

This clone was detected a few times. The chain recombines TRBV18 with TRBJ1-2; no firm D call. This CDR3 has 13 residues. Germline V gene sequence: CDR1 KGHSH, CDR2 LQKENI. With 2 bases removed from V and 8 bases from J, the gap between germline ends came to 12 bases. CDR3 protein: CASSPDTLEGYTF. In nucleotides, the CDR3 is TGTGCCAGCTCACCAGACACACTCGAGGGCTACACCTTC.

The chain uses TRBV27 and TRBJ1-2; TRBD1 matches 8 bases. There are 15 residues in the CDR3. The V gene's germline CDR1 is MNHEY and CDR2 SMNVEV (reference sequence). V gave up 5 bases and J gave up 2 bases; unmatched junction bases: 7. CDR3 nucleotide sequence: TGTGCCAGCAGTCCAGGACAGGGTTGGAACTATGGCTACACCTTC. This sequence encodes CASSPGQGWNYGYTF.

The chain joins TRBV7-9 to TRBJ2-7, with 8 bases matching TRBD1. Germline V gene data show CDR1 as SEHNR and CDR2 as FQNEAQ (reference sequence). After removal of 9 bases from V and 5 bases from J, the junction contained 21 bases not matched to a gene. This CDR3 has 17 amino acids. CDR3 sequence: CASKVGTGNPLMDEQYF. CDR3 nucleotides: TGTGCCAGTAAGGTCGGGACAGGCAATCCACTTATGGACGAGCAGTACTTC.

The chain employs TRBV6-5 and TRBJ1-3; no firm D call. The CDR3 length is 15 residues. Trimming left V 6 bases short and J 4 bases short, with 16 bases between. The germline CDR1 and CDR2 sequences are MNHEY and SVGAGI. CDR3 DNA: TGTGCCAGCAGGGCCAAGAGGACGGGAGGAAACACCATATATTTT. Translated, it gives CASRAKRTGGNTIYF.

As DNA, the CDR3 is TGTGCCAGCAGCCCGCAACTGGACAGCCCCGGTGGCTACACCTTC. This codes for CASSPQLDSPGGYTF. V usage is TRBV3-1 (or the pseudogene TRBV3-2) and J usage is TRBJ1-2; D is perhaps TRBD1 (6 bases). CDR1 is LGHDT and CDR2 is YNNKEL in the germline V gene (reference sequence). The CDR3 contains 15 residues. V was shortened by 4 bases and J by 7 bases, with 19 bases between the two germline ends.

The J gene is TRBJ2-7, the V gene TRBV10-3; TRBD1 matches 12 bases. The germline gives CDR1 ENHRY, CDR2 SYGVKD. V lost 4 bases and J lost 5; bases outside the gene matches: 3. The CDR3 spans 14 residues. The DNA for the CDR3 is TGTGCCATCAGTGTTGGGACAGGGGGCCACGAGCAGTACTTC. Protein sequence: CAISVGTGGHEQYF.

This clone was counted a few times. The CDR3 nucleotides read TGTGCCAGCCAACCAGGTTTGGCGGGAGTTCAGTTCTTC. Its translation is CASQPGLAGVQFF. The chain couples TRBV6-5 to TRBJ2-1; 7 positions agree with TRBD2. This CDR3 region has 13 residues. Germline V gene sequence: CDR1 MNHEY, CDR2 SVGAGI. J gave up 13 bases and V 8 bases, and 14 bases lay outside the gene matches.

V and J are TRBV4-2 and TRBJ2-3; 13 positions match TRBD2. CDR1 LGHNA and CDR2 YNFKEQ come from the germline V gene. The V gene end was trimmed by 4 bases and the J gene end by 1 base; junction bases not matched to a gene: 8. The CDR3 runs to 18 residues. Written as DNA, the CDR3 is TGTGCCAGCAGCCGAACGCTCGGACTAGCGGGGGGCACAGATACGCAGTATTTT. This codes for CASSRTLGLAGGTDTQYF.

The J gene is TRBJ2-1, the V gene TRBV7-2; the match to TRBD2 covers 8 bases. The CDR3 consists of 16 residues. V gave up 1 base and J gave up 4 bases; unmatched junction bases: 6. Per the germline V gene, CDR1 is SGHTA and CDR2 is FQGNSA. The CDR3 sequence is CASSLVSRGGYNEQFF. For the CDR3, the DNA is TGTGCCAGCAGCTTAGTTTCACGGGGGGGGTACAATGAGCAGTTCTTC.

The chain links TRBV7-2 to TRBJ1-6; TRBD1 is a possible D gene (6 bases). Germline assignment: CDR1 SGHTA and CDR2 FQGNSA. With 4 bases removed from V and 10 bases from J, the gap between germline ends came to 11 bases. CDR3 length equals 13 residues. CDR3 DNA sequence: TGTGCCAGCAGCTACACAGGGTACTCACCCCTCCACTTT. This translates into CASSYTGYSPLHF.

This CDR3 reads CASSQEDGYTF. The CDR3 nucleotides read TGTGCCAGCAGCCAAGAGGATGGCTACACCTTC. The chain recombines TRBV7-9 with TRBJ1-2; D remains unclear. This CDR3 is built from 11 residues. The germline V gene has CDR1 SEHNR and CDR2 FQNEAQ (reference sequence). The V gene lost 5 bases and the J gene lost 6 bases, with 7 bases spanning the gap.

The V call is TRBV24-1, the J call TRBJ2-3; TRBD2 aligns across 9 bases. The CDR3 sequence is 13 residues long. Unmatched junction bases numbered 2, after V lost 7 bases and J lost 4 bases. Germline CDR1 and CDR2: KGHDR and SFDVKD. The CDR3: CATSLAGPDTQYF. As DNA, the CDR3 is TGTGCCACCAGCCTAGCGGGACCAGATACGCAGTATTTT.